One and the same sample provided the 10 T cell receptor beta chains below, sequenced in a study of T cells in Graves' hyperthyroidism and ophthalmopathy. Using RNA transcripts as the source, TCR beta CDR3 regions were amplified. HTBI primers were used for first-round RT-PCR of the TCR CDR3. MiXCR, run by TCRdb on the multiplex PCR reads, gives a single entry per CDR3 protein. The sample comprises under 550,000 distinct CDR3 sequences, just under 20% of which are singletons, and 45% to 50% rests with the top ten. Sequencing was done on a sample of blood. These receptors came from a middle-aged man with Graves' ophthalmopathy.

The chain carries TRBV29-1 and TRBJ2-7; D is unclear. This CDR3 is built from 11 residues. V dropped 4 bases and J dropped 2 bases, with 6 bases sitting between them. Germline-derived CDR1 and CDR2 are SQVTM and ANQGSEA. The CDR3 DNA is TGCAGCGTTGTGCAGGCCTACGAGCAGTACTTC. It is translated as CSVVQAYEQYF.

The chain employs TRBV15 and TRBJ2-7; 12 bases fit TRBD2. Germline CDR1 and CDR2: LNHNV and YYDKDF (reference sequence). The J segment lost 5 bases and the V segment lost 4 bases, leaving 3 bases of the junction unmatched. This CDR3 region has 14 residues. The CDR3 protein is CATSTGLAGHEQYF. In nucleotides, the CDR3 is TGTGCCACCAGCACGGGACTAGCGGGTCACGAGCAGTACTTC.

The genes are TRBV29-1 and TRBJ2-5; D is perhaps TRBD2 (6 bases). This CDR3 spans 12 amino acids. The V and J ends lost 4 bases and 3 bases respectively, with 9 bases between them. Looked up from germline, CDR1 is SQVTM and CDR2 is ANQGSEA. The CDR3 DNA is TGCAGCGTTGGCACGGGGGAAGAGACCCAGTACTTC. Protein: CSVGTGEETQYF.

This clonotype was observed at least ten times. The gene calls are TRBV7-9 and TRBJ2-1; 8 bases map to TRBD2. The CDR3 runs to 14 residues. CDR1 SEHNR and CDR2 FQNEAQ come from the germline V gene (reference sequence). V was pared by 0 bases and J by 9 bases, with 4 bases of the junction left unmatched. CDR3 bases: TGTGCCAGCAGCTTAGCTAGCGGGAAGGTTGAGCAGTTCTTC. This sequence encodes CASSLASGKVEQFF.

This clonotype was observed a few times. In nucleotides, the CDR3 is TGCAGTGCTAGCCCCCTGGGGAAAGGTGGTGATACGCAGTATTTT. It translates to CSASPLGKGGDTQYF. The J gene is TRBJ2-3, the V gene TRBV20-1, with D unclear. Germline loops: CDR1 DFQATT, CDR2 SNEGSKA (reference sequence). The CDR3 contains 15 residues. The germline V and J ends were trimmed by 3 bases and 6 bases, with 19 bases remaining between them.

This clonotype was observed a few times. Here the CDR3 DNA reads TGTGCCATCAGTGTTGTGGGGGCTAACGGGGAGCTGTTTTTT. It is translated as CAISVVGANGELFF. The chain employs TRBV10-3 and TRBJ2-2, with D possibly matching TRBD1 (6 bases). Trimming left V 4 bases short and J 7 bases short, with 13 bases between. CDR3 length equals 14 residues. Germline values: CDR1 ENHRY, CDR2 SYGVKD.

This clonotype was counted only a few times. V is TRBV7-3 and J is TRBJ1-1, with a tentative D call TRBD1 (6 bases). Germline CDR1 SGHTA, CDR2 FQGTGA. The CDR3 length is 14 residues. The V gene lost 4 bases and the J gene lost 11 bases, with 20 bases spanning the gap. The CDR3 sequence is CASSSQQGMGRAFF. CDR3 in DNA: TGTGCCAGCAGCTCTCAACAGGGAATGGGCCGGGCTTTCTTT.

V and J are TRBV12-3 or TRBV12-4 and TRBJ2-6, with D hard to call. The germline V and J ends were trimmed by 5 bases and 0 bases, with 14 bases remaining between them. The CDR3 runs 17 residues. The CDR3 DNA is TGTGCCAGCAGTCGAGGACGGGCCACCTCTGGGGCCAACGTCCTGACTTTC. It encodes CASSRGRATSGANVLTF.

This clonotype was counted many times. V usage is TRBV18 and J usage is TRBJ2-2; TRBD2 aligns across 11 bases. Germline loops: CDR1 KGHSH, CDR2 LQKENI. This CDR3 is built from 16 residues. V gave up 3 bases and J gave up 3 bases; unmatched junction bases: 3. The CDR3 protein is CASSPLLAGDTGELFF. The CDR3 DNA reads TGTGCCAGCTCACCCCTACTAGCGGGAGACACCGGGGAGCTGTTTTTT.

In this sample, this clonotype turned up many times. V and J are TRBV7-8 and TRBJ2-7; D is perhaps TRBD1 or TRBD2 (5 bases each). The germline V gene has CDR1 SGHVS and CDR2 FQNEAQ. The CDR3 loop spans 12 amino acids. V was shortened by 8 bases and J by 3 bases, with 11 bases between the two germline ends. CDR3 sequence: CASAPGGYEQYF. CDR3 sequence (DNA): TGTGCCAGCGCCCCTGGGGGCTACGAGCAGTACTTC. Drawing the rest from reference TRBV7-8 and TRBJ2-7, the complete variable domain is GAGVSQSPRYKVAKRGQDVALRCDPISGHVSLFWYQQALGQGPEFLTYFQNEAQLDKSGLPSDRFFAERPEGSVSTLKIQRTQQEDSAVYLCASAPGGYEQYFGPGTRLTVT.